This T cell receptor beta chain was sequenced in a study of cytotoxic CD8 clonotypes in ibrutinib-treated CLL. For the study at large: Responses: around 24 partial, 2 complete; after median around 68 months, around 15 stayed remitted, approximately twelve progressed. With a range of 6 to 36, the median treatment time before response samples were taken was roughly 12 months. Whole-study results and caveats: The public clonotypes identified were infrequent and showed contraction or stability on treatment.

TCRdb keeps only in-frame clones here, not all; method: immunoSEQ multiplex PCR. Here the sample spans around 130,000 clones, around four fifths being singletons. As concerns this clone: Antigen: not known.

Cryopreserved PBMCs were the source of around 2 micrograms of genomic DNA, which went to TCR beta libraries. The germline V gene encodes CDR1 MNHNY and CDR2 SVGAGI (reference sequence). The CDR3 is 15 amino acids. V was trimmed by 0 bases and J by 4 bases, leaving 10 bases between them. Sequenced material: PBMCs, taken after 24 months of ibrutinib treatment. J is TRBJ1-5 and V is TRBV6-6; no reliable D call. The receptor was isolated from a human donor with chronic lymphocytic leukemia. CDR3 residues: CASSYSAGDNQPQHF. The DNA of the CDR3 is TGTGCCAGCAGTTACTCGGCAGGAGATAATCAGCCCCAGCATTTT.